This T cell receptor beta chain is drawn from a study of T-cell reconstitution after alpha-beta-depleted transplantation in children. The study, taken as a whole, reports: The high TCRbeta diversity at day 60 in some patients came from surviving recipient T cells and thymic progenitors. T-cell numbers and diversity, one year after transplant, stemmed largely from T cells that were newly produced. Reportedly, only several hundred clones from non-depleted graft cells drove alpha-beta T-cell counts at about two months.

Molecular barcoding with unique molecular identifiers was used for the TCRbeta library. TCRdb recomputed calls from the PCR reads with MiXCR, one row per CDR3 protein. The table shows around 700,000 distinct CDR3 sequences, with over 10% occurring only once. CDR3 size: 13 residues. Trimming cost V 7 bases and J 7 bases; bases outside gene matches: 8. This clonotype was detected ten times or more. Its antigen is unknown. This receptor was identified in a girl aged 2-10 years with congenital amegakaryocytic thrombocytopenia, due to receive a stem cell transplant. This material consisted of PBMCs, taken before TCRalphabeta/CD19-depleted stem cell transplant. V gene TRBV12-3 or TRBV12-4 combines with J gene TRBJ1-1, with TRBD1 matching over 8 bases. CDR3: CASTLTGAGEAFF. The CDR3 coding sequence is TGTGCCAGCACCCTGACAGGGGCCGGTGAAGCTTTCTTT.